The T cell receptor (beta chain) under discussion was sequenced for a study of neurological immune-mediated disorders. Study-wide results and caveats: No CDR3 amino acid sequences recurred among expanded clones across subjects, suggesting private repertoires in all groups.

This clonotype was counted many times. Its target is not known. The J segment lost 12 bases and the V segment lost 0 bases, leaving 9 bases of the junction unmatched. The CDR3 is made up of 14 amino acids. CDR1 DFQATT and CDR2 SNEGSKA come from the germline V gene (reference sequence). Each CDR3 protein is one row after TCRdb ran MiXCR on the 5' RACE reads. The profile shows about 58,000 distinct CDR3 sequences, about 3.3% of them singletons. The sample consisted of PBMCs. The chain is built from TRBV20-1 and TRBJ2-7; 12 bases fit TRBD2. The source of this sequence is a woman aged 60 to 75 with multiple sclerosis. The CDR3 nucleotides read TGCAGTGCTAGAGATGCACTAGCGGGAGGCTCTTGGTACTTC. Its translation is CSARDALAGGSWYF.